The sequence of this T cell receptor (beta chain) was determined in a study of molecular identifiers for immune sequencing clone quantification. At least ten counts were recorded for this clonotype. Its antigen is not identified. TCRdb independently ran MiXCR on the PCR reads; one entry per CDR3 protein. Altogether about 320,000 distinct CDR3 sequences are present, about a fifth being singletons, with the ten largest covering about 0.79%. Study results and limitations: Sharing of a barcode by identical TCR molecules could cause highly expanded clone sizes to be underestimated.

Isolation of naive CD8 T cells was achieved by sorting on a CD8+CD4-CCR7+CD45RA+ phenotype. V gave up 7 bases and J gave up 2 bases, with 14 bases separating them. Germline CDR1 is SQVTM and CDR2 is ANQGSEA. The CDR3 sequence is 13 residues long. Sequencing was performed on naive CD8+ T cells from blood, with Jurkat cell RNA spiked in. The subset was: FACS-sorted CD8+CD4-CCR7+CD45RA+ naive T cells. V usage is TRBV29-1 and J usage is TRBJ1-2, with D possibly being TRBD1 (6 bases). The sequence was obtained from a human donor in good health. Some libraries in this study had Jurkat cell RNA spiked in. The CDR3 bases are TGCAGCGCGGCGGGAGGACAGAACTATGGCTACACCTTC. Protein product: CSAAGGQNYGYTF.